The 21 T cell receptor beta chains below come from one sample, sequenced in a study of molecular identifiers for immune sequencing clone quantification. One entry per CDR3 protein results from TCRdb running MiXCR on the PCR reads. The sample lists a few hundred thousand distinct CDR3 sequences; around a fifth were seen once. Sequenced input: naive CD8+ T cells from blood, with Jurkat cell RNA spiked in. The subset denotes: FACS-sorted CD8+CD4-CCR7+CD45RA+ naive T cells. Source of these receptors: a human donor in good health. Some libraries in this study had Jurkat cell RNA spiked in.

CDR3 in DNA: TGTGCCAGCAGTTCGGCAGGGGGCGATTCACCCCTCCACTTT. Encoded protein: CASSSAGGDSPLHF. V and J are TRBV12-3 or TRBV12-4 and TRBJ1-6, with 8 bases fitting TRBD1. The J segment lost 8 bases and the V segment lost 4 bases, leaving 4 bases of the junction unmatched. The CDR3 has 14 amino acids.

Ten or more counts support this clonotype. The CDR3 nucleotides read TGTGCCAGCAGTCTCGGACAGGGTGTTGTGACTGAAGCTTTCTTT. Amino acids: CASSLGQGVVTEAFF. This rearrangement joins TRBV6-5 to TRBJ1-1, with 8 positions matching TRBD1. The CDR3 consists of 15 residues. CDR1 MNHEY and CDR2 SVGAGI come from the germline V gene. V shed 5 bases and J 5 bases; nucleotides not matched to a gene: 10.

This clonotype was found many times. The rearrangement uses TRBV7-9 and TRBJ2-3, with no clear D. The CDR3 runs to 14 residues. Germline CDR1 and CDR2: SEHNR and FQNEAQ (reference sequence). V lost 5 bases, J lost 1 base, and 10 bases lay in between. CDR3 sequence: CASSPRLRTDTQYF. CDR3 in DNA: TGTGCCAGCAGCCCAAGACTCCGCACAGATACGCAGTATTTT. The complete variable domain, with remaining parts taken from reference TRBV7-9 and TRBJ2-3, reads DTGVSQNPRHKITKRGQNVTFRCDPISEHNRLYWYRQTLGQGPEFLTYFQNEAQLEKSRLLSDRFSAERPKGSFSTLEIQRTEQGDSAMYLCASSPRLRTDTQYFGPGTRLTVL.

Ten or more counts support this clonotype. V gene TRBV6-5 combines with J gene TRBJ1-1, with 7 bases fitting TRBD1. J gave up 5 bases and V 5 bases, and 8 bases lay outside the gene matches. The CDR3 runs to 14 residues. Looked up from germline, CDR1 is MNHEY and CDR2 is SVGAGI. CDR3 nucleotides: TGTGCCAGCAGTCGCCAGACAGGGTGGACTGAAGCTTTCTTT. It is translated as CASSRQTGWTEAFF.

This clonotype was picked up many times. The chain carries TRBV6-2 or TRBV6-3 and TRBJ2-3; 9 bases match TRBD2. V lost 0 bases, J lost 4 bases, and 8 bases stayed unmatched. The V gene's germline CDR1 is MNHEY and CDR2 SVGEGT. The CDR3 extends over 17 amino acids. CDR3 amino acids: CASSYSQSSGAADTQYF. The CDR3 coding sequence is TGTGCCAGCAGTTACTCACAATCTAGCGGGGCTGCAGATACGCAGTATTTT.

This clonotype showed up many times. The rearrangement joins TRBV12-3 or TRBV12-4 to TRBJ2-3; D gene unclear. V was pared by 4 bases and J by 11 bases, with 13 bases between. This CDR3 is 12 amino acids long. The CDR3 loop is CASSSNPNLQYF. For the CDR3, the DNA is TGTGCCAGCAGTTCTAACCCCAATCTGCAGTATTTT.

This clonotype has only a few counts. The V gene is TRBV12-3 or TRBV12-4, the J gene TRBJ1-1; D gene ambiguous. This CDR3 is built from 15 residues. Trimming stripped 3 bases from V and 6 bases from J, with 17 bases between. CDR3 region: CASSFDGEGSAEAFF. CDR3 nucleotides: TGTGCCAGCAGTTTCGATGGCGAAGGGAGCGCTGAAGCTTTCTTT.

This clonotype was recorded many times. The chain employs TRBV20-1 and TRBJ2-1, with D maybe TRBD2 (6 bases). V lost 6 bases to trimming and J lost 4 bases, with 13 bases between them. CDR3 length: 13 residues. Germline values: CDR1 DFQATT, CDR2 SNEGSKA (reference sequence). The CDR3 is CSAGPGLYNEQFF. The CDR3 DNA sequence: TGCAGTGCCGGCCCGGGACTGTACAATGAGCAGTTCTTC.

This clonotype was counted at least ten times. J is TRBJ2-2 and V is TRBV11-2; maybe TRBD1 (8 bases). Trimming pared 2 bases from V and 6 bases from J, leaving 19 bases between. Per the germline V gene, CDR1 is SGHAT and CDR2 is FQNNGV. The CDR3 length is 17 residues. DNA for the CDR3: TGTGCCAGCAGCTTATTGGTCCGAACAGGGGGGGCCGGGGAGCTGTTTTTT. It yields the protein CASSLLVRTGGAGELFF.

This chain uses TRBV12-3 or TRBV12-4 with TRBJ1-5; 7 bases match TRBD1. The CDR3 loop spans 16 amino acids. Trimming cost V 4 bases and J 1 base; bases outside gene matches: 7. CDR3 region: CASSSSPRGSNQPQHF. The CDR3 DNA follows: TGTGCCAGCAGTTCTAGCCCCAGGGGGAGCAATCAGCCCCAGCATTTT.

This clonotype has a count of ten or more. CDR3 DNA sequence: TGCAGTGCTAGAGATGTCGCTAGATTAAATTTTGATACGCAGTATTTT. Translated: CSARDVARLNFDTQYF. The rearrangement uses TRBV20-1 and TRBJ2-3; D is unclear. The CDR3 is made up of 16 amino acids. CDR1 and CDR2 from the germline V gene are DFQATT and SNEGSKA (reference sequence). V dropped 0 bases and J dropped 6 bases, with 19 bases sitting between them.

This clonotype was recorded at least ten times. V and J are TRBV13 and TRBJ2-7; D not resolved. The germline gives CDR1 PRHDT, CDR2 FYEKMQ (reference sequence). The CDR3 has 13 residues. V was pared by 8 bases and J by 6 bases, with 17 bases between. The CDR3 nucleotides read TGTGCCAGCGGTCTGGGCCCTACTGCCGAGCAGTACTTC. Translating it yields CASGLGPTAEQYF.

The chain recombines TRBV20-1 with TRBJ2-5, with 8 bases matching TRBD2. This CDR3 spans 14 amino acids. The trim removed 3 bases at V and 4 bases at J, leaving 7 bases unmatched. The germline gives CDR1 DFQATT, CDR2 SNEGSKA (reference sequence). The CDR3 sequence: CSASLAGGGETQYF. The CDR3 DNA sequence: TGCAGTGCTAGTTTGGCGGGGGGCGGAGAGACCCAGTACTTC.

The sample holds a few counts of this clonotype. This sequence joins TRBV5-5 and TRBJ1-1, with 11 bases that match TRBD1. V shed 4 bases and J 3 bases; nucleotides not matched to a gene: 11. Germline values: CDR1 SGHKS, CDR2 YYEKEE (reference sequence). CDR3 length: 17 residues. As DNA, the CDR3 is TGTGCCAGCAGCGGGACAGGGGGTGGATTTTTGGACACTGAAGCTTTCTTT. Translation: CASSGTGGGFLDTEAFF.

This clonotype appeared a single time. The chain uses TRBV2 and TRBJ2-4; TRBD2 aligns across 11 bases. The CDR3 spans 19 residues. CDR1 is SNHLY, CDR2 FYNNEI, per germline. Trimming removed 6 bases from V and 6 bases from J; junction bases left unmatched: 19. CDR3 region: CASSGRLAGKSESGNIQYF. DNA for the CDR3: TGTGCCAGCAGCGGCAGACTAGCGGGAAAATCGGAGTCAGGAAACATTCAGTACTTC. The variable domain in full, with the rest retrieved from reference TRBV2 and TRBJ2-4, is EPEVTQTPSHQVTQMGQEVILRCVPISNHLYFYWYRQILGQKVEFLVSFYNNEISEKSEIFDDQFSVERPDGSNFTLKIRSTKLEDSAMYFCASSGRLAGKSESGNIQYFGAGTRLSVL.

The V and J genes are TRBV9 and TRBJ2-1; D might be TRBD1 (5 bases). Germline V gene lookup returns CDR1 SGDLS and CDR2 YYNGEE. The V gene lost 2 bases and the J gene lost 7 bases, with 7 bases spanning the gap. The CDR3 covers 12 residues. The CDR3 DNA is TGTGCCAGCAGCGTCAGGGCGAATGAGCAGTTCTTC. Protein: CASSVRANEQFF.

To note about this clonotype: With a much larger clone just one base away, this may be a read error. The chain uses TRBV4-1 and TRBJ2-3; perhaps D is TRBD1 or TRBD2 (5 bases each). Trimming shortened V by 1 base and J by 0 bases, and 11 bases separated the two germline ends. This CDR3 region has 16 residues. Per the germline V gene, CDR1 is MGHRA and CDR2 is YSYEKL. CDR3 nucleotide sequence: TGCGCCAGCAGCCAAGGGGGGACCCTGAGCACAGATACGCAGTATTTT. This gives the protein CASSQGGTLSTDTQYF.

This clonotype was observed a handful of times. This chain joins TRBV5-4 and TRBJ1-4; 7 bases are a match to TRBD1. The CDR3 contains 16 residues. With V trimmed by 4 bases and J by 8 bases, 14 bases remained unmatched. CDR1 is SGHNT and CDR2 is YYREEE in the germline V gene (reference sequence). The DNA for the CDR3 is TGTGCCAGCAGCCATCATTCCGGGACAGAAGGGGAAAAACTGTTTTTT. Encoded protein: CASSHHSGTEGEKLFF.

This chain joins TRBV27 and TRBJ1-5; 11 nucleotides agree with TRBD1. The CDR3 contains 16 residues. CDR1 MNHEY and CDR2 SMNVEV come from the germline V gene (reference sequence). V shed 5 bases, J shed 7 bases, and the junction held 10 bases outside the gene matches. The CDR3 DNA reads TGTGCCAGCAGTACCTCCGGACAGGGGGCGAGGCAGCCCCAGCATTTT. Its translation: CASSTSGQGARQPQHF.

The rearrangement joins TRBV27 to TRBJ1-1; tentative D call: TRBD1 (6 bases). V lost 4 bases to trimming and J lost 0 bases, with 12 bases between them. The CDR3 has 15 residues. Germline V gene lookup returns CDR1 MNHEY and CDR2 SMNVEV (reference sequence). Here the CDR3 DNA reads TGTGCCAGCAGTTCCCCCAGGGACATGAACACTGAAGCTTTCTTT. Amino acid sequence: CASSSPRDMNTEAFF.

This clonotype was observed at least ten times. The chain carries TRBV19 and TRBJ2-5; D unresolved. Trimming pared 5 bases from V and 5 bases from J, leaving 24 bases between. The length of the CDR3 is 17 residues. Germline V lookup: CDR1 LNHDA, CDR2 SQIVND (reference sequence). The CDR3 spells CASSDSGWSPLPETQYF. CDR3 in DNA: TGTGCCAGTAGTGACTCCGGTTGGAGTCCCCTGCCCGAGACCCAGTACTTC.